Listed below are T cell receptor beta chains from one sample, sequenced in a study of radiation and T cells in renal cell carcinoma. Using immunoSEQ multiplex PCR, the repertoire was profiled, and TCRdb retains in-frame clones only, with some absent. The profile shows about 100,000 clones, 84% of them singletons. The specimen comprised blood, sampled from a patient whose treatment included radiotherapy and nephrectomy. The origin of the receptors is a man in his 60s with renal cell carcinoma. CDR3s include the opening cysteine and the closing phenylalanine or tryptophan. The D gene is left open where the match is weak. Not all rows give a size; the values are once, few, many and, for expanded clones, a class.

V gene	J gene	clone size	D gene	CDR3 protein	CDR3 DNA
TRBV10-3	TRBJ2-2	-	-	CAIGGLGGNTGELFF	TGTGCCATCGGGGGCCTTGGAGGGAACACCGGGGAGCTGTTTTTT
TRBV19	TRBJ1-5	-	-	CASSIPRDQAGQPQHF	TGTGCCAGTAGTATCCCCCGGGACCAAGCCGGGCAGCCCCAGCATTTT
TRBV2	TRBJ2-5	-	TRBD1	CASHRGGRGETQYF	TGTGCCAGTCACAGGGGCGGTCGGGGAGAGACCCAGTACTTC
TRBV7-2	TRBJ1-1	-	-	CASSHSTANTEAFF	TGTGCCAGCAGCCACAGTACAGCGAACACTGAAGCTTTCTTT
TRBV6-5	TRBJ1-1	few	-	CASNLYQGASFEAFF	TGTGCCAGCAACCTTTACCAAGGGGCTTCGTTTGAAGCTTTCTTT
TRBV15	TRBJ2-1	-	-	CATSSPQELDPEQFF	TGTGCCACCAGCAGCCCACAAGAACTGGACCCGGAGCAGTTCTTC
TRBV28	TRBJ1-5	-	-	CASNPRAYSNQPQHF	TGTGCCAGCAACCCCAGGGCGTATAGCAATCAGCCCCAGCATTTT
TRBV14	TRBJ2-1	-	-	CASSQTSVVFNEQFF	TGTGCCAGCAGCCAAACCTCAGTTGTTTTCAATGAGCAGTTCTTC
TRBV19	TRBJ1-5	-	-	CASNLLRVGGPYSNQPQHF	TGTGCCAGTAACCTCCTTAGGGTTGGGGGGCCATATAGCAATCAGCCCCAGCATTTT
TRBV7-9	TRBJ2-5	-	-	CASSLQETQYF	TGTGCCAGCAGCTTACAAGAGACCCAGTACTTC
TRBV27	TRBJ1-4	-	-	CASSLSGINNEKLFF	TGTGCCAGCAGTTTATCGGGGATAAATAATGAAAAACTGTTTTTT
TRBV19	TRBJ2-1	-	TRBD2	CASRTDASGSYNEQFF	TGTGCCAGTAGGACCGACGCTAGCGGCTCCTACAATGAGCAGTTCTTC
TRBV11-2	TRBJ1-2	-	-	CASSLGVGRGYGYTF	TGTGCCAGCAGCTTAGGAGTGGGGCGAGGCTATGGCTACACCTTC
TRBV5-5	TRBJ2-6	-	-	CASSFRDGANVLTF	TGTGCCAGCAGCTTCAGGGATGGGGCCAACGTCCTGACTTTC
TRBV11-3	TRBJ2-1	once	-	CASSLGGRLANEQFF	TGTGCCAGCAGCTTAGGGGGCAGGTTGGCAAATGAGCAGTTCTTC
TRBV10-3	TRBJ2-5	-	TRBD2	CAISGGSAGVAGQETQYF	TGTGCCATCAGTGGTGGGTCAGCGGGAGTGGCGGGTCAAGAGACCCAGTACTTC
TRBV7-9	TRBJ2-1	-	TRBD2	CASSFPNREVRKLEQFF	TGTGCCAGCAGCTTTCCTAACCGGGAGGTTAGGAAGCTTGAGCAGTTCTTC
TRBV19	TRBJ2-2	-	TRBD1	CASSIRQGYTGELFF	TGTGCCAGTAGTATCCGACAGGGGTACACCGGGGAGCTGTTTTTT
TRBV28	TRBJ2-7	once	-	CASSLTPGANYEQYF	TGTGCCAGCAGTCTTACTCCGGGGGCTAACTACGAGCAGTACTTC
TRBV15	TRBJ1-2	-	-	CATSRDLVGSYGYTF	TGTGCCACCAGCAGAGATCTAGTTGGGAGCTATGGCTACACCTTC
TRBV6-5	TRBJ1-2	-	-	CASSPAGHPSYGYTF	TGTGCCAGCAGCCCGGCGGGACACCCCAGCTATGGCTACACCTTC
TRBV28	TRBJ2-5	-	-	CASSLSSLVETQYF	TGTGCCAGCAGTTTATCCTCCTTGGTGGAGACCCAGTACTTC
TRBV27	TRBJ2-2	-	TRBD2	CASSLWSSGRGGLFF	TGTGCCAGCAGTTTATGGTCTAGCGGGAGGGGAGGGCTGTTTTTT
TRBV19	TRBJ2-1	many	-	CASSIRGWNEQFF	TGTGCCAGTAGTATCCGGGGGTGGAATGAGCAGTTCTTC
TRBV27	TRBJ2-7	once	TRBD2	CASSPRGAGGSSYEQYF	TGTGCCAGCAGTCCTCGGGGGGCGGGAGGGAGCTCCTACGAGCAGTACTTC
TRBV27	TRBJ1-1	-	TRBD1	CASSRRDRTTEAFF	TGTGCCAGCAGCCGGAGGGACAGAACCACTGAAGCTTTCTTT
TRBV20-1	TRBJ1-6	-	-	CSAVQAGILHF	TGCAGTGCTGTACAGGCCGGGATCCTCCACTTT
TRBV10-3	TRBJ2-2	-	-	CAISEPESGFGGELFF	TGTGCCATCAGTGAGCCGGAGTCAGGGTTCGGCGGGGAGCTGTTTTTT
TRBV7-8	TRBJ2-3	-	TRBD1	CASSSGTGDTDTQYF	TGTGCCAGCAGCTCGGGGACAGGGGACACAGATACGCAGTATTTT
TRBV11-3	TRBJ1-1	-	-	CASSLDRDTEAFF	TGTGCCAGCAGCTTAGATCGGGACACTGAAGCTTTCTTT
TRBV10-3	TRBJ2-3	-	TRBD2	CAISGASGSTDTQYF	TGTGCCATCAGTGGAGCTAGCGGGAGCACAGATACGCAGTATTTT
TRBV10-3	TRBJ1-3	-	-	CAISLQGENTIYF	TGTGCCATCAGTTTACAGGGCGAAAACACCATATATTTT
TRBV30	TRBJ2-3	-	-	CAWESRFFSTDTQYF	TGTGCCTGGGAGTCGCGGTTCTTTAGCACAGATACGCAGTATTTT
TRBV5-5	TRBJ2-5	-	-	CASSLSYRQETQYF	TGTGCCAGCAGCTTGTCTTACCGGCAAGAGACCCAGTACTTC
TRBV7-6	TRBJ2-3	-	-	CASSLGARGYTDTQYF	TGTGCCAGCAGCTTAGGGGCTCGGGGGTACACAGATACGCAGTATTTT
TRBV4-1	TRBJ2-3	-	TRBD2	CASSHLKRGLAGFTDTQYF	TGCGCCAGCAGCCACCTCAAACGGGGACTAGCGGGATTCACAGATACGCAGTATTTT
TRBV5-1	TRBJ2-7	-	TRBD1	CASSWVAGTGGSNYYEQYF	TGCGCCAGCAGCTGGGTCGCCGGGACAGGGGGCTCGAACTACTACGAGCAGTACTTC
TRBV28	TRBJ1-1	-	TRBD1	CASSSRGLWNTEAFF	TGTGCCAGCAGTTCCAGGGGGCTTTGGAACACTGAAGCTTTCTTT
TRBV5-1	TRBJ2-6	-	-	CASSLAGRGFPGANVLTF	TGCGCCAGCAGCTTGGCGGGCAGGGGTTTTCCTGGGGCCAACGTCCTGACTTTC
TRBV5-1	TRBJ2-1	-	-	CASSLRGESYNEQFF	TGCGCCAGCAGCTTAAGGGGCGAGTCCTACAATGAGCAGTTCTTC
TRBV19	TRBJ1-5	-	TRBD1	CASSAIAGQRDQPQHF	TGTGCCAGTAGTGCCATTGCGGGACAGAGGGATCAGCCCCAGCATTTT
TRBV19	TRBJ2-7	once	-	CASSSQAGRSYEQYF	TGTGCCAGTAGTAGCCAAGCAGGGAGGTCCTACGAGCAGTACTTC
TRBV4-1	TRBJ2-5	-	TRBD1	CASSHWTGMGETQYF	TGCGCCAGCAGCCACTGGACAGGGATGGGGGAGACCCAGTACTTC
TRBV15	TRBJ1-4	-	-	CATSRDQQRNEKLFF	TGTGCCACCAGCAGAGATCAACAGCGAAATGAAAAACTGTTTTTT
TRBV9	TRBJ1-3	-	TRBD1	CASSQDRAGNTIYF	TGTGCCAGCAGCCAAGACAGGGCTGGAAACACCATATATTTT
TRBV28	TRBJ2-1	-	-	CASSMDSSYNEQFF	TGTGCCAGCAGTATGGACAGCTCCTACAATGAGCAGTTCTTC
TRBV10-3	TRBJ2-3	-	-	CAISIRGDTQYF	TGTGCCATCAGTATAAGGGGGGATACGCAGTATTTT
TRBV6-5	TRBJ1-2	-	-	CASSYDRSYGYTF	TGTGCCAGCAGTTATGACAGATCCTATGGCTACACCTTC
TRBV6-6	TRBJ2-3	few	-	CASSGPTSTDTQYF	TGTGCCAGCAGTGGCCCGACTAGCACAGATACGCAGTATTTT